This T cell receptor beta chain was observed in a study of T-cell reconstitution after alpha-beta-depleted transplantation in children. General study points: T-cell counts and diversity at one year post-transplant came mainly from newly produced T cells. Several patients had high TCRbeta diversity at day 60; it came from surviving recipient T cells and thymic progenitors.

Unique molecular identifiers were incorporated when the TCRbeta library was constructed. From the PCR reads, TCRdb called clonotypes with MiXCR, one entry per CDR3 protein. Of 500,000 or so distinct CDR3 sequences listed, about an eighth are singletons. J lost 0 bases, V lost 5 bases, and 9 bases had no gene match. There are 19 residues in the CDR3. The V gene's germline CDR1 is SGHVS and CDR2 FNYEAQ. This clonotype was counted between two and nine times. The antigen remains undetermined. This receptor was identified in a female patient aged 2-10 years who had a stem cell transplant for aplastic anemia, so the T cells may come from the graft donor. Sequences were derived from PBMCs, mostly from graft donor cells, sampled 180 days after TCRalphabeta/CD19-depleted stem cell transplant. The gene calls are TRBV7-6 and TRBJ2-6, with 11 bases fitting TRBD1. CDR3 region: CASSKPGQGVPSGANVLTF. The CDR3 DNA reads as TGTGCCAGCAGCAAACCGGGACAGGGGGTCCCCTCTGGGGCCAACGTCCTGACTTTC.